This T cell receptor (beta chain) came from a study of blood T cell repertoires in COVID-19. Turning to the study itself: Acute and convalescent COVID-19 specimens originated in the United States, Italy and Spain.

Per the study methods: Estimation of nucleated cell counts relied on the amplification of reference gene primers. Produced via immunoSEQ multiplex PCR; TCRdb's table is partial and in-frame only. Clonal size and the V and J genes are those of that table, whereas D and trimming came from the DNA. The sample includes some 47,000 clones, roughly 80% of them seen just once. The CDR3 sequence is 14 residues long. The sequenced sample was peripheral blood. The chain links TRBV21-1 to TRBJ2-3; the table's D call, TRBD1, has no DNA check behind it. TRBV21-1 is a pseudogene segment. This receptor was obtained from a human donor in a cohort sampled during active COVID-19. The CDR3 nucleotides read TGTGCCAGCAGCAAAGAACACAGGAAAGATACGCAGTATTTT. Its translation is CASSKEHRKDTQYF.